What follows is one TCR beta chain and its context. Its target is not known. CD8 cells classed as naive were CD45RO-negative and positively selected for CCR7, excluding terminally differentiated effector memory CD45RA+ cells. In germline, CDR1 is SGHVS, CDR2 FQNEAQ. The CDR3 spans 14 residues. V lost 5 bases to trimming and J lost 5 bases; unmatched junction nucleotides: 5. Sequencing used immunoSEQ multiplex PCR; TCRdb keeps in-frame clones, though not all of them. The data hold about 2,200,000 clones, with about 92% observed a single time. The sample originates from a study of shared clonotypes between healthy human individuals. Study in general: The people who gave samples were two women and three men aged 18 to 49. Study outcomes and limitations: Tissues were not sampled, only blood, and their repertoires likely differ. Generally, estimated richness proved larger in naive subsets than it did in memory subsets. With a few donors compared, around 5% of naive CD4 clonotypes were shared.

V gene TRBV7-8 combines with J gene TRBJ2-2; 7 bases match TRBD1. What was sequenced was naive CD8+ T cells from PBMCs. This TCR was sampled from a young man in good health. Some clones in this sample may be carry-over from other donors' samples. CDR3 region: CASSTRQGTGELFF. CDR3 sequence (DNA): TGTGCCAGCAGCACCCGACAGGGTACCGGGGAGCTGTTTTTT. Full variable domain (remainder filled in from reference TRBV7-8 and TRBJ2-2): GAGVSQSPRYKVAKRGQDVALRCDPISGHVSLFWYQQALGQGPEFLTYFQNEAQLDKSGLPSDRFFAERPEGSVSTLKIQRTQQEDSAVYLCASSTRQGTGELFFGEGSRLTVL.